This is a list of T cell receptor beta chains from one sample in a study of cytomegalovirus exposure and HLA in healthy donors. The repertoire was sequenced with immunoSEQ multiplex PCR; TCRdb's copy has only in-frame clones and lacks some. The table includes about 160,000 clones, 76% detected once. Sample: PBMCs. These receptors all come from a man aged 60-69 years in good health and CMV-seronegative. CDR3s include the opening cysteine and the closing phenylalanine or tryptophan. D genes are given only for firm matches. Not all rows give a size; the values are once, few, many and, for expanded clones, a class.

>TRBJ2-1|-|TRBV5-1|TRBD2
CASTQIEGGGRSYNEQFF
TGCGCCAGCACCCAAATTGAGGGCGGGGGGCGATCCTACAATGAGCAGTTCTTC
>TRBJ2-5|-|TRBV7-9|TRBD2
CASSRTSGQETQYF
TGTGCCAGCAGTCGAACTAGCGGCCAAGAGACCCAGTACTTC
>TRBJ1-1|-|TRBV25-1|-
CASRSRGWVNTEAFF
TGTGCCAGCAGATCCAGGGGCTGGGTGAACACTGAAGCTTTCTTT
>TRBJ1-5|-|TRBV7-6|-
CASSLGGGSGQPQHF
TGTGCCAGCAGCTTGGGAGGGGGATCTGGTCAGCCCCAGCATTTT
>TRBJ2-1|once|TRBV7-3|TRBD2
CASHSEAGRNEQFF
TGTGCCAGCCACTCAGAAGCGGGGAGGAATGAGCAGTTCTTC
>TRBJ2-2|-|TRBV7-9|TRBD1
CSSSLSGGADGELFF
TGTTCCAGCAGCTTATCAGGGGGCGCGGACGGGGAGCTGTTTTTT
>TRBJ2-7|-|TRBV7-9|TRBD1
CSSSSADRGQSAGEQYF
TGTTCCAGCAGCTCGGCGGACAGGGGGCAATCTGCGGGCGAGCAGTACTTC
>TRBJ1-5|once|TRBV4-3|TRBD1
CASSQDVQGAGGQPQHF
TGCGCCAGCAGCCAAGATGTTCAGGGGGCCGGGGGTCAGCCCCAGCATTTT
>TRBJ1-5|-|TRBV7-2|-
CASSLSRGNQPQHF
TGTGCCAGCAGCCTAAGTCGGGGGAATCAGCCCCAGCATTTT
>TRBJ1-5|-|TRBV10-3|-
CATADSDQPQHF
TGTGCCACTGCGGACAGTGATCAGCCCCAGCATTTT
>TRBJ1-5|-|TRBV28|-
CASSSLGGTPKNQPQHF
TGTGCCAGCAGTTCGTTGGGCGGGACTCCTAAAAATCAGCCCCAGCATTTT
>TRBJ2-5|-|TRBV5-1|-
CASSSSGTPTQETQYF
TGCGCCAGCAGCTCCTCCGGGACACCCACTCAAGAGACCCAGTACTTC
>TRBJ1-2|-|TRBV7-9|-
CASSPTGLAPNYGYTF
TGTGCCAGCAGCCCGACAGGACTAGCCCCTAACTATGGCTACACCTTC
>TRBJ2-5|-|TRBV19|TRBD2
CASSDLWGGRGETQYF
TGTGCCAGTAGCGACCTTTGGGGGGGTCGGGGAGAGACCCAGTACTTC
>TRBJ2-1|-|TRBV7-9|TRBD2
CASSLRLAGGDEQFF
TGTGCCAGCAGCTTACGACTAGCGGGAGGTGATGAGCAGTTCTTC
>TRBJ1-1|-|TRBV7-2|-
CASSLVVGDSWGTEAFF
TGTGCCAGCAGCTTAGTCGTCGGGGATTCTTGGGGCACTGAAGCTTTCTTT
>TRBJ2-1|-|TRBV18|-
CASSPPGLTEDNGQFF
TGTGCCAGCTCACCACCGGGGTTGACAGAGGACAATGGACAGTTCTTC
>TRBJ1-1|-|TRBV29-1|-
CSVVAGVTEAFF
TGCAGCGTTGTCGCAGGGGTCACTGAAGCTTTCTTT
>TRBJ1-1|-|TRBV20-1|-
CSALGGEAFF
TGCAGTGCTCTCGGGGGTGAAGCTTTCTTT
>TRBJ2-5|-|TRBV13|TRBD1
CASSPRGRGEETQYF
TGTGCCAGCAGCCCCAGGGGGCGAGGGGAGGAGACCCAGTACTTC
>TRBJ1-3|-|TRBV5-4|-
CASSLDGVSGNTIYF
TGTGCCAGCAGCTTGGACGGGGTCTCTGGAAACACCATATATTTT
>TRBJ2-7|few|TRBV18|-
CASSPPAAYEQYF
TGTGCCAGCTCCCCACCGGCGGCCTACGAGCAGTACTTC
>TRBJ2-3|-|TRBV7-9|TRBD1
CASGYRGYSTDTQYF
TGTGCCAGCGGCTACAGGGGCTACAGCACAGATACGCAGTATTTT
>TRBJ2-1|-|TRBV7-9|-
CASSLFGETYNEQFF
TGTGCCAGCAGCTTATTCGGGGAAACCTACAATGAGCAGTTCTTC
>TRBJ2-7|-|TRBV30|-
CAWSLGPYEQYF
TGTGCCTGGAGTCTCGGTCCCTACGAGCAGTACTTC
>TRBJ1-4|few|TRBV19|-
CATSRGSHEKLFF
TGTGCCACGTCAAGGGGGTCGCATGAAAAACTGTTTTTT
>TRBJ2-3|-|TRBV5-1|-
CASSLRRGTANRDTQYF
TGCGCCAGCAGCCTAAGACGCGGGACAGCGAATCGAGATACGCAGTATTTT
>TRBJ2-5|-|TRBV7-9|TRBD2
CASSPAGGGQETQYF
TGTGCCAGCAGTCCTGCCGGGGGGGGTCAAGAGACCCAGTACTTC
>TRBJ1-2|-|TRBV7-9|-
CASSLLGQPLYGYTF
TGTGCCAGCAGCCTACTAGGACAGCCTCTCTATGGCTACACCTTC
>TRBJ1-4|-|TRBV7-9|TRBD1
CASSWWTGGSTNEKLFF
TGTGCCAGCAGCTGGTGGACAGGGGGCTCGACTAATGAAAAACTGTTTTTT
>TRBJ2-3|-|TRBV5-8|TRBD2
CASSLELAGGPNTDTQYF
TGTGCCAGCAGCTTGGAACTAGCGGGAGGGCCGAACACAGATACGCAGTATTTT
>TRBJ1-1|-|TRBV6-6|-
CASGLRGASYAFF
TGTGCCAGCGGCCTTCGGGGGGCCTCGTACGCTTTCTTT
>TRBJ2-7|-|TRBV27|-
CASSLQGSAYEQYF
TGTGCCAGCAGTTTGCAAGGGAGCGCTTACGAGCAGTACTTC
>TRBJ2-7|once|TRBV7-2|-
CASSKGMGTPSYEQYF
TGTGCCAGCAGCAAGGGGATGGGGACTCCATCCTACGAGCAGTACTTC
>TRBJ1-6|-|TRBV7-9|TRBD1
CASTYNTGDGNSPLHF
TGTGCCAGCACTTACAATACAGGGGATGGGAATTCACCCCTCCACTTT
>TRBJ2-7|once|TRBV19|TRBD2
CASSMETSGRSYEQYF
TGTGCCAGTAGTATGGAGACTAGCGGGAGAAGCTACGAGCAGTACTTC
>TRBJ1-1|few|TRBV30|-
CAWSVRGGSTEAFF
TGTGCCTGGAGTGTACGGGGGGGGAGCACTGAAGCTTTCTTT
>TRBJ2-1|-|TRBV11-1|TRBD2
CASSPRTGAGTSGENEQFF
TGTGCCAGCAGCCCGCGGACAGGGGCAGGGACTAGCGGGGAAAATGAGCAGTTCTTC
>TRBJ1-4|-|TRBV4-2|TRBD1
CASSQDRDREEEKLFF
TGTGCCAGCAGCCAAGATAGAGACAGGGAGGAGGAAAAACTGTTTTTT
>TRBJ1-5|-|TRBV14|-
CASSRDSNQPQHF
TGTGCCAGCAGCCGCGATAGCAATCAGCCCCAGCATTTT
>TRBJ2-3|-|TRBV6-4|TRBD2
CASSVERGATDTQYF
TGTGCCAGCAGTGTGGAGCGGGGGGCCACAGATACGCAGTATTTT
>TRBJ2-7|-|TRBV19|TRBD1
CASSPRGQGASYEQYF
TGTGCCAGTAGTCCTAGGGGGCAGGGGGCATCCTACGAGCAGTACTTC
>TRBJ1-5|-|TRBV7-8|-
CASSFGSGGQPQHF
TGTGCCAGCAGCTTCGGCTCGGGGGGTCAGCCCCAGCATTTT
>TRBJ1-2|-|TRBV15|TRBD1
CATSRDRGQYGYTF
TGTGCCACCAGCCGGGACAGGGGACAGTATGGCTACACCTTC
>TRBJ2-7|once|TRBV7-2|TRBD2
CASSLVASGLYEQYF
TGTGCCAGCAGCTTAGTGGCTAGCGGGCTTTACGAGCAGTACTTC
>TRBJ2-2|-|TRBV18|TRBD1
CASSTTTGPGELFF
TGTGCCAGCTCAACGACGACAGGGCCCGGGGAGCTGTTTTTT
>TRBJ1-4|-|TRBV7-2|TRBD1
CASSLGRDRGINEKLFF
TGTGCCAGCAGCTTAGGACGAGACAGGGGGATTAATGAAAAACTGTTTTTT